The TCR beta chain described here comes from a study of spatial heterogeneity in lung cancer. Across the study: There were consistently more beta-chain sequences detected than alpha-chain sequences. As counted in raw reads, each unique TCR and UMI combination appeared more than ten times on average.

The sample's time point: sample taken at primary tumor resection. Sequencing was performed on whole RNA extracted from tumor and nontumor lung tissue, or from frozen PBMC, and the material was left unsorted. The donors comprised about 70 untreated early-stage non-small cell lung cancer patients. Germline V CDR1 and CDR2: DFQATT, SNEGSKA (reference sequence). This CDR3 comprises 14 residues. With 0 bases clipped from V and 8 bases from J, the junction kept 5 bases outside the gene matches. By share, this clonotype counts as medium-sized. The library was built for alpha chains, so this beta chain is an off-target read and its size means little. Every molecule of TCR cDNA had its own unique molecular identifier. TCRdb itself ran the 5' RACE reads through MiXCR, one entry per CDR3 protein. The sample carries 4,100 or so distinct CDR3 sequences, around a fifth recorded once.

The chain combines TRBV20-1 with TRBJ2-1, with 9 positions matching TRBD2. This clonotype was obtained from a female donor with early-stage non-small cell lung cancer. This specimen was normal lung tissue next to the tumor, taken at surgery. The CDR3 coding sequence is TGCAGTGCTAGAGAGATAGCGGGAGTCCATGAGCAGTTCTTC. It yields the protein CSAREIAGVHEQFF.